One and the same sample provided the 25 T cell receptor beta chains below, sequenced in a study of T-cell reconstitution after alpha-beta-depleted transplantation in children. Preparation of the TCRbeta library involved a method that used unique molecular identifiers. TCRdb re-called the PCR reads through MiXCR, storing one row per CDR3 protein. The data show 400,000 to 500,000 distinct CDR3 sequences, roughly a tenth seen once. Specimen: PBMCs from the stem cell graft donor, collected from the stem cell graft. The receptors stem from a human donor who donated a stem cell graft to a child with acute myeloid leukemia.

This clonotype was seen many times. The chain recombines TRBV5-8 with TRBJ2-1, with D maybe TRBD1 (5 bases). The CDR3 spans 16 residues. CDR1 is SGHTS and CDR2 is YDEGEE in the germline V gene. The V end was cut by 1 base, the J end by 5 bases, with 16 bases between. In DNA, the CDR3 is TGTGCCAGCAGCTTGTATAAGGGGCTTTCGAACAATGAGCAGTTCTTC. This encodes CASSLYKGLSNNEQFF.

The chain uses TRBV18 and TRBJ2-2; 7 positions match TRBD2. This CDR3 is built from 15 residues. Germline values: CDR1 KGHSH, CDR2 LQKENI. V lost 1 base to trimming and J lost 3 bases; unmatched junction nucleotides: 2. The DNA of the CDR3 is TGTGCCAGCTCACCACGCGGGGGATACACCGGGGAGCTGTTTTTT. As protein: CASSPRGGYTGELFF.

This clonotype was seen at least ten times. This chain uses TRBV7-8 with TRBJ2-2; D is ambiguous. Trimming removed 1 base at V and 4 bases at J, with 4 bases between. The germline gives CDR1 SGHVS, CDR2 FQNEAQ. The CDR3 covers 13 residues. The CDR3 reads CASSLVSTGELFF. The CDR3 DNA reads TGTGCCAGCAGCTTAGTCAGCACCGGGGAGCTGTTTTTT.

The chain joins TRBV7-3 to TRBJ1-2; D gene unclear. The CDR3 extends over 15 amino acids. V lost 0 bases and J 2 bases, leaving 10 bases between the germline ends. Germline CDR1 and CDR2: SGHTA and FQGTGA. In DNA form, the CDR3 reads TGTGCCAGCAGCTTAACGGAGCCGGGGAACTATGGCTACACCTTC. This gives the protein CASSLTEPGNYGYTF. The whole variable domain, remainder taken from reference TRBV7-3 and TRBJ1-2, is GAGVSQTPSNKVTEKGKYVELRCDPISGHTALYWYRQSLGQGPEFLIYFQGTGAADDSGLPNDRFFAVRPEGSVSTLKIQRTERGDSAVYLCASSLTEPGNYGYTFGSGTRLTVV.

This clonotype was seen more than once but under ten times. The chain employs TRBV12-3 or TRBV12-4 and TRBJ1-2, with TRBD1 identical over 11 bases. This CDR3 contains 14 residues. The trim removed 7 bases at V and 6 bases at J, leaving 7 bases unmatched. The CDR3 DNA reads TGTGCCAGCATATTAGGGGACAGGGGGGATGGCTACACCTTC. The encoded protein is CASILGDRGDGYTF.

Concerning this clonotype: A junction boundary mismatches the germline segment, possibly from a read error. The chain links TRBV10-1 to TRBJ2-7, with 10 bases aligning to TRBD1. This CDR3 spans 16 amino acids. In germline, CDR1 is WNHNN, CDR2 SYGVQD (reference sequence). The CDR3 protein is CASNETGTGDSYEQYF. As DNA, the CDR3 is TGCGCCAGCAATGAGACCGGGACAGGGGACTCCTACGAGCAGTACTTC.

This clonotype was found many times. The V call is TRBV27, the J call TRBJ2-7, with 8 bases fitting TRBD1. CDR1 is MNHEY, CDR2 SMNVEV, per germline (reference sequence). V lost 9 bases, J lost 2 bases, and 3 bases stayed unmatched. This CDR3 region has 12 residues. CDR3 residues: CARVQGAYEQYV. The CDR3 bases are TGTGCCAGGGTACAGGGGGCCTACGAGCAGTACGTC.

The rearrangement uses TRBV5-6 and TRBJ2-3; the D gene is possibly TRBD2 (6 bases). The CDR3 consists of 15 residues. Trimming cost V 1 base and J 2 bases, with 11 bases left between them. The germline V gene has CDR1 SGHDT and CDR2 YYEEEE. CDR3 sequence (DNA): TGTGCCAGCAGCTTGATCGGAGGGTTCACAGATACGCAGTATTTT. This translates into CASSLIGGFTDTQYF.

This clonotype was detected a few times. CDR3 DNA: TGTGCCAGCAGCGTAGGGTGGGAGGCACCCTACGAGCAGTACTTC. This translates into CASSVGWEAPYEQYF. The chain combines TRBV9 with TRBJ2-7; tentatively, D is TRBD2 (6 bases). The CDR3 spans 15 residues. With 0 bases removed from V and 2 bases from J, the gap between germline ends came to 12 bases. The V gene's germline CDR1 is SGDLS and CDR2 YYNGEE. The variable domain in full, with the rest retrieved from reference TRBV9 and TRBJ2-7, is DSGVTQTPKHLITATGQRVTLRCSPRSGDLSVYWYQQSLDQGLQFLIQYYNGEERAKGNILERFSAQQFPDLHSELNLSSLELGDSALYFCASSVGWEAPYEQYFGPGTRLTVT.

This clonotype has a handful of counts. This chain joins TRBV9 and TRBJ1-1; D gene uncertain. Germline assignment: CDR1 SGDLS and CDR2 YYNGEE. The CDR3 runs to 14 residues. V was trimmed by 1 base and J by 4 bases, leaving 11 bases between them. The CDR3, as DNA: TGTGCCAGCAGCGTAAACTCCAGGCCCACTGAAGCTTTCTTT. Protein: CASSVNSRPTEAFF. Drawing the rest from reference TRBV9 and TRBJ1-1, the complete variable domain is DSGVTQTPKHLITATGQRVTLRCSPRSGDLSVYWYQQSLDQGLQFLIQYYNGEERAKGNILERFSAQQFPDLHSELNLSSLELGDSALYFCASSVNSRPTEAFFGQGTRLTVV.

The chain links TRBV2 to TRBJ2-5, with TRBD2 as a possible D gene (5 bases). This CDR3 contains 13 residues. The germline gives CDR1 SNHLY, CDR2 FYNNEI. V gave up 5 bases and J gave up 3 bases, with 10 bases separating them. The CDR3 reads CASSTGLKETQYF. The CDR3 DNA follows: TGTGCCAGCAGTACCGGACTTAAAGAGACCCAGTACTTC.

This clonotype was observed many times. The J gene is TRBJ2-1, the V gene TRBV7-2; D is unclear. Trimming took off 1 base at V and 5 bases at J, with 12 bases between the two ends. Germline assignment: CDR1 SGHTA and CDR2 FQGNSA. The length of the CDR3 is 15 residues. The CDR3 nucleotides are TGTGCCAGCAGCTTAGTGTTAGGGTTAAACAATGAGCAGTTCTTC. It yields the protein CASSLVLGLNNEQFF.

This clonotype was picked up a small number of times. CDR3 region: CASSYSIRGNYGYTF. CDR3 in DNA: TGTGCCAGCAGTTACTCGATCAGAGGAAACTATGGCTACACCTTC. V usage is TRBV6-5 and J usage is TRBJ1-2; D gene uncertain. Germline values: CDR1 MNHEY, CDR2 SVGAGI. The CDR3 has 15 residues. The germline V and J ends were trimmed by 0 bases and 2 bases, with 10 bases remaining between them.

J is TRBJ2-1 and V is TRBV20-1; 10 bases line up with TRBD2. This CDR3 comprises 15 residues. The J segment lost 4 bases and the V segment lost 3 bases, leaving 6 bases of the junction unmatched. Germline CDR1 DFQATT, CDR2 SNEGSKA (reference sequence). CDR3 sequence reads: CSARASGGAYNEQFF. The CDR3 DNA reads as TGCAGTGCTAGGGCTAGCGGGGGTGCGTACAATGAGCAGTTCTTC.

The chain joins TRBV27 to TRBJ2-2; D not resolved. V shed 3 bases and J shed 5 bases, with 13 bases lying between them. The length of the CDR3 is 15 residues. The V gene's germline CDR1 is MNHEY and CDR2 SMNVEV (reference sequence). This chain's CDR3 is CASSFGQHQTGELFF. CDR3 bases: TGTGCCAGCAGTTTCGGGCAGCACCAAACCGGGGAGCTGTTTTTT.

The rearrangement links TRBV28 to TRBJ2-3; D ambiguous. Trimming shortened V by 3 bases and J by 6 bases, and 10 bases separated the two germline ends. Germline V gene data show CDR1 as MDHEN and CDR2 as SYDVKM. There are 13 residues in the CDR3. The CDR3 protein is CASSFNEKDTQYF. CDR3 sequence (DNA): TGTGCCAGCAGTTTTAACGAGAAGGATACGCAGTATTTT.

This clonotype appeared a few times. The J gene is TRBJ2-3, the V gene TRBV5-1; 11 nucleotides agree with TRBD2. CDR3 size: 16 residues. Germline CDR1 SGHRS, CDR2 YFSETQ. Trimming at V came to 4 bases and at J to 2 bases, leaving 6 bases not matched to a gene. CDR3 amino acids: CASSALAGGSTDTQYF. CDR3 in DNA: TGCGCCAGCAGCGCTCTAGCGGGGGGATCCACAGATACGCAGTATTTT.

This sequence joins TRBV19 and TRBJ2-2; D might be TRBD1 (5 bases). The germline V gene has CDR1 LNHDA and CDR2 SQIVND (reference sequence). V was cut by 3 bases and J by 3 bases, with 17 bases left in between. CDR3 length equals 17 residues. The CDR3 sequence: CASSMEYRGLYTGELFF. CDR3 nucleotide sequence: TGTGCCAGTAGTATGGAATATAGGGGCTTGTACACCGGGGAGCTGTTTTTT.

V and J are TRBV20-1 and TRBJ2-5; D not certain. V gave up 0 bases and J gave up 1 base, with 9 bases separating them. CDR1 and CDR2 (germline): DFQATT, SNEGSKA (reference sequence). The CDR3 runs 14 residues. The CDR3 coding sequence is TGCAGTGCTAGAGACCGTCTACCCCAAGAGACCCAGTACTTC. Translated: CSARDRLPQETQYF.

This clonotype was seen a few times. The CDR3 reads CASSLDRRASTEAFF. CDR3 DNA: TGTGCCAGCAGCTTGGACAGGAGGGCCTCCACTGAAGCTTTCTTT. This rearrangement joins TRBV7-2 to TRBJ1-1, with 7 bases aligning to TRBD1. This CDR3 comprises 15 residues. Germline V gene sequence: CDR1 SGHTA, CDR2 FQGNSA. V was pared by 3 bases and J by 4 bases, with 8 bases of the junction left unmatched.

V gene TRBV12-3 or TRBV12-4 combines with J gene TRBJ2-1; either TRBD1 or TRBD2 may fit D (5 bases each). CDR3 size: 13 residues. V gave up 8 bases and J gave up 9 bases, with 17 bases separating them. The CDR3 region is CASLGLAFSEQFF. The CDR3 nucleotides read TGTGCCAGCTTGGGGCTAGCTTTTAGTGAGCAGTTCTTC.

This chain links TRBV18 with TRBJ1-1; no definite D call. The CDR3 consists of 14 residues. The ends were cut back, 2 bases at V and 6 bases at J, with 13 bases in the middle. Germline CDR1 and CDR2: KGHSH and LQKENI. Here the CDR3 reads CASSPTLVVSEAFF. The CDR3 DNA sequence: TGTGCCAGCTCACCAACGCTAGTTGTATCTGAAGCTTTCTTT. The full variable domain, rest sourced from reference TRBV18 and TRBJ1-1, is NAGVMQNPRHLVRRRGQEARLRCSPMKGHSHVYWYRQLPEEGLKFMVYLQKENIIDESGMPKERFSAEFPKEGPSILRIQQVVRGDSAAYFCASSPTLVVSEAFFGQGTRLTVV.

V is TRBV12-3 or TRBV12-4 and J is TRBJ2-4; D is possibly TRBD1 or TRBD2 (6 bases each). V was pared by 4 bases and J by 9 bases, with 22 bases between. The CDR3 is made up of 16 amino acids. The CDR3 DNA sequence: TGTGCCAGCAGTTCCTTCACGACAGGAGGGTTTGGCATTCAGTACTTC. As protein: CASSSFTTGGFGIQYF.

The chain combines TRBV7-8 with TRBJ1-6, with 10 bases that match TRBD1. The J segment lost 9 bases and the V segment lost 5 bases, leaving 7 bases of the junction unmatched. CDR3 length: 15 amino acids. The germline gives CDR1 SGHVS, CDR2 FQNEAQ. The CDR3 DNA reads TGTGCCAGCAGCACTTCGGGACAGGGGTCTTCACCCCTCCACTTT. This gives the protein CASSTSGQGSSPLHF.

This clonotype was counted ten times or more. The CDR3 is CASSSAGYRGEIYEQYF. The CDR3 DNA is TGTGCCAGCAGCTCGGCGGGATACAGGGGTGAAATATACGAGCAGTACTTC. The V call is TRBV7-6, the J call TRBJ2-7, with D perhaps TRBD1 (7 bases). Trimming shortened V by 4 bases and J by 4 bases, and 23 bases separated the two germline ends. Germline V lookup: CDR1 SGHVS, CDR2 FNYEAQ. The CDR3 spans 17 residues.